This T cell receptor beta chain originates from a study of T cells in Graves' hyperthyroidism and ophthalmopathy (dated by TCRdb to the late 2010s). The study in broad terms: TCR V-J signatures able to tell the groups apart were searched for in a discovery cohort of more than 90 patients, of whom 40 to 45 had Graves' ophthalmopathy and 57 had stable Graves' hyperthyroidism. Whether ophthalmopathy could be predicted prospectively was tested in an independent validation cohort made up of 18 to 20 hyperthyroidism patients plus 17 patients who later progressed to ophthalmopathy. The approximately 98 discovery patients were randomly divided into training and test sets at a 7:3 ratio. In several Graves' hyperthyroidism patients, the study also compared T-cell repertoires from thyroid tissue with T-cell repertoires from blood. Once sampling was done, hyperthyroidism patients were given methimazole at a starting dose of 30 mg daily, whereas ophthalmopathy patients were given high-dose intravenous methylprednisolone. According to the paper, TCR Vbeta CDR3 sequencing was carried out on 135 peripheral blood samples, which came from 40 to 45 ophthalmopathy, 80 or so hyperthyroidism and roughly 17 progressor patients.

Exclusion was applied to patients with uncontrolled infections, other autoimmune diseases, pregnancy or lactation. Diagnoses relied on clinical symptoms, serum thyroxine and TRAb, thyroid ultrasound and orbital computed tomography. Trizol reagent was used to extract total RNA, and RNA quality was then checked on an Agilent 2100 Bioanalyzer. V is cut by 7 bases and J by 3 bases, and the space between the germline ends is 9 bases. The CDR3 runs 11 residues from the cysteine to the phenylalanine. Only CDR3 DNA is held: 33 bases, read in frame from base 1. The germline V gene (reference sequence) provides CDR1 DFQATT and CDR2 SNEGSKA. The paper as a whole reports these results and caveats: During validation, the model predicted progression to ophthalmopathy a median of roughly six months ahead of onset, with more than 60% sensitivity and around 72% specificity. A 13 V-J signature model separated ophthalmopathy from stable hyperthyroidism, with 87.88% sensitivity and 81% to 83% specificity in cross-validation and 80%/75% in testing. Most expanded thyroid clonotypes (frequency above 0.001) were also found in blood, which suggests that blood repertoires may mirror thyroid immune responses. No statistical method was used to fix the sample size in advance, and group allocation was not hidden from the investigators.

The TCR beta CDR3 regions were amplified from RNA transcripts. A first-round RT-PCR of the TCR CDR3 used the HTBI primer set with the Qiagen OneStep RT-PCR kit. Libraries were constructed in a second round of multiplex PCR, after which size selection and purification were performed. Sequencing of the libraries was done on an Illumina HiSeq2000 using paired-end 100 bp reads. The original methods were these. SOAPnuke was used to process the raw data, removing reads that contained adapters or uncalled bases, had a mean Phred below 15, or lacked an exact match to the constant primer or identifier. COPE v1.2.5 was used to merge high-quality paired reads, and clonotypes were defined as unique nucleotide sequences. MiTCR v1.1 was used to align clonotypes to the IMGT TRBV, TRBD and TRBJ reference segments. Analysis was restricted to V-J combinations with a frequency above 0.0001, which covered 98% to 99.2% of repertoires. The TCS score was defined as F50 (clonal expansion) divided by E x V (chaos), with BLOSUM62-based TCRdist calculated between CDR3 peptides within each V-J. Welch's t-statistics and random forest reduced fewer than 550 V-J features to 13, which were used in a naive Bayes classifier (R e1071). The Morisita-Horn index was used to measure how similar the thyroid and blood repertoires were. TCRdb reworked the public reads: Q25 trimming with fastp, MiXCR clone assembly, productive beta chains retained. Identical CDR3 proteins give one entry, which carries the most common genes and DNA. Clone size and V and J calls follow TCRdb, not the original study. The sample data list roughly 500,000 distinct CDR3 sequences, and roughly 50% of these were observed just once. Under 20% of the sample lies in the top ten.

Note on this clonotype: There is no known antigen for this receptor. Per-nucleotide qualities are absent, and no much larger clonotype sits a single base away.

This clonotype was obtained from an adult woman with Graves' disease, either hyperthyroidism or ophthalmopathy (not recorded which). The rearranged segments are TRBV20-1 and TRBJ2-5, with no confidently assigned D gene. The sample taken for sequencing was peripheral blood or thyroid tissue (not recorded which). The CDR3 region reads CSVDGEETQYF. The DNA sequence reads TGCAGTGTGGACGGAGAAGAGACCCAGTACTTC.